A single sample gave rise to the 16 T cell receptor beta chains below, sequenced in a study of cytomegalovirus exposure and HLA in healthy donors. The study ran its PCR with 60 Vbeta and 13 Jbeta primers. The method was immunoSEQ multiplex PCR; TCRdb's version includes in-frame clones alone and lacks a portion of them. Of around 160,000 clones in the sample, around 68% were seen once. Specimen: PBMCs. These receptors all stem from a woman aged 35 to 49 in good health and CMV-seropositive.

CDR3 nucleotide sequence: TGCGCCAGCAGCCAAGTGGACTTCAGGGGGAGAAATGAGCAGTTCTTC. It yields the protein CASSQVDFRGRNEQFF. This chain uses TRBV4-1 with TRBJ2-1, with 7 nucleotides matching TRBD1. The ends lost 1 base at V and 7 bases at J; junction bases unmatched: 10. The CDR3 has 16 residues. Germline CDR1 MGHRA, CDR2 YSYEKL.

The genes are TRBV4-3 and TRBJ2-3; TRBD1 matches at 8 bases. With V trimmed by 0 bases and J by 3 bases, 5 bases remained unmatched. The length of the CDR3 is 16 residues. CDR1 and CDR2 (germline): LGHNA, YSLEER. The CDR3: CASSQDRGQGTDTQYF. CDR3 nucleotide sequence: TGCGCCAGCAGCCAAGATCGAGGACAGGGAACAGATACGCAGTATTTT.

This clone was detected a few times. This chain uses TRBV5-6 with TRBJ1-5; 7 positions match TRBD1. Per the germline V gene, CDR1 is SGHDT and CDR2 is YYEEEE. V was clipped by 4 bases and J by 6 bases; unmatched bases: 10. The CDR3 is 15 amino acids. Written as DNA, the CDR3 is TGTGCCAGCAGCCGCTATAGCCCAGGGGGTCAGCCCCAGCATTTT. Translating it yields CASSRYSPGGQPQHF. Looking up the rest from reference TRBV5-6 and TRBJ1-5 gives the full variable domain: DAGVTQSPTHLIKTRGQQVTLRCSPKSGHDTVSWYQQALGQGPQFIFQYYEEEERQRGNFPDRFSGHQFPNYSSELNVNALLLGDSALYLCASSRYSPGGQPQHFGDGTRLSIL.

The chain is built from TRBV5-1 and TRBJ2-1; 14 nucleotides align to TRBD2. Germline V gene lookup returns CDR1 SGHRS and CDR2 YFSETQ. Trimming removed 4 bases from V and 9 bases from J; junction bases left unmatched: 9. This CDR3 contains 16 residues. The CDR3: CASSIGLAGGLGEQFF. CDR3 coding DNA: TGCGCCAGCAGCATAGGACTAGCGGGGGGCTTAGGTGAGCAGTTCTTC. The variable domain in full, with the rest retrieved from reference TRBV5-1 and TRBJ2-1, is KAGVTQTPRYLIKTRGQQVTLSCSPISGHRSVSWYQQTPGQGLQFLFEYFSETQRNKGNFPGRFSGRQFSNSRSEMNVSTLELGDSALYLCASSIGLAGGLGEQFFGPGTRLTVL.

The chain is built from TRBV5-6 and TRBJ1-3; D gene uncertain. This CDR3 has 15 residues. Deletions cut 1 base from V and 1 base from J, with 9 bases between. Germline lookup yields CDR1 SGHDT and CDR2 YYEEEE. The CDR3 loop reads CASSLFSGSGNTIYF. The CDR3 DNA follows: TGTGCCAGCAGCTTGTTCTCGGGATCTGGAAACACCATATATTTT.

The chain joins TRBV9 to TRBJ2-5, with 7 bases matching TRBD2. From germline, CDR1 is SGDLS and CDR2 YYNGEE. CDR3 size: 16 residues. V dropped 3 bases and J dropped 5; count of bases not matched to a gene: 13. The CDR3: CASSERGGVRFETQYF. For the CDR3, the DNA is TGTGCCAGCAGCGAGCGGGGCGGGGTCCGGTTCGAGACCCAGTACTTC.

The V and J genes are TRBV12-5 and TRBJ1-3; TRBD1 agrees at 9 bases. CDR1 is LGHNT, CDR2 FRNRAP, per germline. Trimming at V came to 6 bases and at J to 1 base, leaving 7 bases not matched to a gene. The CDR3 is 16 amino acids. Here the CDR3 DNA reads TGTGCTAGTGGGACCCGGACAGGGGTGTCTGGAAACACCATATATTTT. Residues: CASGTRTGVSGNTIYF.

The chain links TRBV2 to TRBJ1-2; unclear D gene. CDR1 and CDR2 (germline): SNHLY, FYNNEI. This CDR3 comprises 12 residues. The V end lost 7 bases, the J end lost 4 bases, and 10 bases lay between the germline ends. Here the CDR3 reads CASTLDTYGYTF. The CDR3 nucleotides read TGTGCCAGCACTTTAGACACCTATGGCTACACCTTC.

The CDR3 DNA sequence: TGCGCCAGCAGCTTGGGAACAACAGGGGGAACTAATGAAAAACTGTTTTTT. Translating gives CASSLGTTGGTNEKLFF. This sequence joins TRBV5-1 and TRBJ1-4, with 8 positions matching TRBD1. V was clipped by 0 bases and J by 1 base; unmatched bases: 5. The germline CDR1 and CDR2 sequences are SGHRS and YFSETQ. The CDR3 has 17 residues.

This rearrangement joins TRBV14 to TRBJ2-2; the D gene is possibly TRBD2 (7 bases). The CDR3 loop spans 17 amino acids. Germline CDR1 reads SGHDN; CDR2 reads FVKESK. Trimming took off 1 base at V and 1 base at J, with 13 bases between the two ends. CDR3 loop: CASSQVGGAKNTGELFF. In DNA form, the CDR3 reads TGTGCCAGCAGCCAAGTAGGGGGGGCAAAGAACACCGGGGAGCTGTTTTTT.

The chain couples TRBV7-9 to TRBJ2-7, with TRBD1 matching over 10 bases. V trimming: 3 bases; J trimming: 2 bases; junction bases outside the gene matches: 4. CDR3 size: 15 residues. The germline V gene encodes CDR1 SEHNR and CDR2 FQNEAQ (reference sequence). Here the CDR3 reads CASSFSGTGAYEQYF. In DNA form, the CDR3 reads TGTGCCAGCAGCTTTTCAGGGACAGGGGCCTACGAGCAGTACTTC.

The chain uses TRBV18 and TRBJ1-1; 7 bases line up with TRBD1. With 4 bases clipped from V and 3 bases from J, the junction kept 2 bases outside the gene matches. Per the germline V gene, CDR1 is KGHSH and CDR2 is LQKENI. This CDR3 has 13 amino acids. CDR3 nucleotides: TGTGCCAGCTCACTAGGACAGGACACTGAAGCTTTCTTT. Its translation: CASSLGQDTEAFF. Looking up the rest from reference TRBV18 and TRBJ1-1 gives the full variable domain: NAGVMQNPRHLVRRRGQEARLRCSPMKGHSHVYWYRQLPEEGLKFMVYLQKENIIDESGMPKERFSAEFPKEGPSILRIQQVVRGDSAAYFCASSLGQDTEAFFGQGTRLTVV.

The J gene is TRBJ2-3, the V gene TRBV9; no reliable D call. Per germline, CDR1 SGDLS and CDR2 YYNGEE. Trimming cost V 0 bases and J 1 base, with 6 bases left between them. The length of the CDR3 is 14 residues. The CDR3 loop reads CASSVALGTDTQYF. CDR3 coding DNA: TGTGCCAGCAGCGTAGCTCTAGGCACAGATACGCAGTATTTT.

The J gene is TRBJ1-4, the V gene TRBV6-5; 7 bases map to TRBD1. There are 16 residues in the CDR3. The germline CDR1 and CDR2 sequences are MNHEY and SVGAGI. J gave up 6 bases and V 4 bases, and 11 bases lay outside the gene matches. CDR3 sequence reads: CASSSRQTGWDEKLFF. CDR3 sequence (DNA): TGTGCCAGCAGTTCCCGGCAGACAGGGTGGGATGAAAAACTGTTTTTT.

The chain carries TRBV7-6 and TRBJ2-2, with D unclear. Germline assignment: CDR1 SGHVS and CDR2 FNYEAQ. V was clipped by 5 bases and J by 4 bases, with 8 bases between them. The CDR3 has 13 residues. CDR3: CASSLRFTGELFF. The CDR3 DNA reads as TGTGCCAGCAGCCTCAGGTTCACCGGGGAGCTGTTTTTT.

J is TRBJ1-5 and V is TRBV28; 10 positions match TRBD1. V dropped 5 bases and J dropped 7; count of bases not matched to a gene: 8. The CDR3 has 15 residues. Per germline, CDR1 MDHEN and CDR2 SYDVKM. CDR3 loop: CASSPPPGQGQPQHF. CDR3 nucleotide sequence: TGTGCCAGCAGTCCCCCCCCGGGACAGGGGCAGCCCCAGCATTTT.